These 13 T cell receptor beta chains were sequenced from one sample in a study of OX40 agonist ivuxolimab in advanced cancers. The protocol used for the library was the immunoSEQ multiplex PCR assay. TCRdb took this table from immuneACCESS and kept in-frame rearrangements with V and J called. Such tables lack part of the clones; where checked against another copy, unresolved V genes explain under half of the gap, and the rest is unexplained. The sample table contains approximately 82,000 clones; only one count was recorded for 94% of them. About 20% of the sample is held by the ten biggest clonotypes. Sequencing used CD4+ or CD8+ T cells sorted from blood, obtained in a trial of the OX40 agonist ivuxolimab. These receptors all stem from an adult with an advanced solid tumor such as melanoma, head and neck, liver or kidney cancer.

The V gene is TRBV5-4, the J gene TRBJ1-1; maybe TRBD1 (5 bases). The V end was cut by 2 bases, the J end by 3 bases, with 11 bases between. The CDR3 has 14 amino acids. Germline CDR1 reads SGHNT; CDR2 reads YYREEE (reference sequence). The CDR3 loop is CASSFPGGDTEAFF. CDR3 sequence (DNA): TGTGCCAGCAGCTTTCCGGGGGGTGACACTGAAGCTTTCTTT. The variable domain in full, with the rest retrieved from reference TRBV5-4 and TRBJ1-1, is ETGVTQSPTHLIKTRGQQVTLRCSSQSGHNTVSWYQQALGQGPQFIFQYYREEENGRGNFPPRFSGLQFPNYSSELNVNALELDDSALYLCASSFPGGDTEAFFGQGTRLTVV.

In regard to this clone: Other nucleotide sequences in the sample specify the same CDR3. The chain couples TRBV9 to TRBJ2-7; 7 bases are shared with TRBD1. With V trimmed by 0 bases and J by 2 bases, 2 bases remained unmatched. From germline, CDR1 is SGDLS and CDR2 YYNGEE. The CDR3 extends over 14 amino acids. The CDR3 DNA reads as TGTGCCAGCAGCGTAGGAGGGGGCACCTACGAGCAGTACTTC. Amino acids: CASSVGGGTYEQYF.

This chain joins TRBV2 and TRBJ1-1; D is unclear. The CDR3 consists of 12 residues. V lost 8 bases, J lost 2 bases, and 9 bases lay in between. Germline assignment: CDR1 SNHLY and CDR2 FYNNEI. The CDR3 sequence: CASSSSNTEAFF. CDR3 in DNA: TGTGCCAGCTCCTCCAGTAACACTGAAGCTTTCTTT. Full variable domain (remainder filled in from reference TRBV2 and TRBJ1-1): EPEVTQTPSHQVTQMGQEVILRCVPISNHLYFYWYRQILGQKVEFLVSFYNNEISEKSEIFDDQFSVERPDGSNFTLKIRSTKLEDSAMYFCASSSSNTEAFFGQGTRLTVV.

This sequence joins TRBV29-1 and TRBJ2-5, with D maybe TRBD1 (6 bases). The CDR3 loop spans 13 amino acids. The germline V and J ends were trimmed by 6 bases and 3 bases, with 14 bases remaining between them. CDR1 is SQVTM, CDR2 ANQGSEA, per germline. CDR3: CSVHRDREETQYF. CDR3 sequence (DNA): TGCAGCGTCCACAGGGACCGGGAAGAGACCCAGTACTTC.

The V and J genes are TRBV28 and TRBJ2-1, with a weak D call TRBD2 (6 bases). Germline values: CDR1 MDHEN, CDR2 SYDVKM. Trimming left V 2 bases short and J 2 bases short, with 10 bases between. The CDR3 runs to 15 residues. CDR3 sequence: CASSLAGKAYNEQFF. The CDR3 DNA reads TGTGCCAGCAGTTTAGCGGGAAAGGCCTACAATGAGCAGTTCTTC.

This clone was seen just once. The identical CDR3 is also encoded by other nucleotide sequences in the sample. The rearrangement links TRBV6-5 to TRBJ1-2; D remains ambiguous. This CDR3 has 14 amino acids. With 0 bases removed from V and 1 base from J, the gap between germline ends came to 6 bases. Germline loops: CDR1 MNHEY, CDR2 SVGAGI. The CDR3 coding sequence is TGTGCCAGCAGTTACTCGGGCAGTAACTATGGCTACACCTTC. Its protein is CASSYSGSNYGYTF.

On this clone: A read error may account for a junction end that differs from germline. CDR3 nucleotide sequence: TGTGCTAGCAGCTTGGCTCGGGCGCCATTCTACGAGCAGTACTTC. It yields the protein CASSLARAPFYEQYF. V gene TRBV7-7 combines with J gene TRBJ2-7, with D unclear. From germline, CDR1 is SSHAT and CDR2 FNYEAQ (reference sequence). This CDR3 is 15 amino acids long.

V gene TRBV9 combines with J gene TRBJ2-1, with D maybe TRBD2 (5 bases). This CDR3 has 14 amino acids. The germline CDR1 and CDR2 sequences are SGDLS and YYNGEE. Trimming took 0 bases from V and 10 from J, leaving 14 bases between them. This chain's CDR3 is CASSVAGLLTEQFF. DNA for the CDR3: TGTGCCAGCAGCGTAGCTGGACTCCTCACCGAGCAGTTCTTC.

This clone was detected only once. Additional DNA sequences in this sample encode the identical CDR3. The CDR3 DNA sequence: TGTGCCATCAGTGATGGGGGAACTGAAGCTTTCTTT. As protein: CAISDGGTEAFF. V is TRBV10-3 and J is TRBJ1-1; D is perhaps TRBD1 (5 bases). The ends were cut back, 3 bases at V and 5 bases at J, with 7 bases in the middle. Germline V gene sequence: CDR1 ENHRY, CDR2 SYGVKD. The length of the CDR3 is 12 residues.

The V and J genes are TRBV27 and TRBJ2-7, with D possibly matching TRBD1 (5 bases). CDR1 is MNHEY and CDR2 is SMNVEV in the germline V gene (reference sequence). The ends were cut back, 2 bases at V and 5 bases at J, with 7 bases in the middle. The CDR3 sequence is 12 residues long. The CDR3 bases are TGTGCCAGCAGTTTAATAGGGGACGAGCAGTACTTC. Residues: CASSLIGDEQYF.

V usage is TRBV4-1 and J usage is TRBJ2-7, with 10 bases that match TRBD2. Germline lookup yields CDR1 MGHRA and CDR2 YSYEKL. This CDR3 has 15 residues. The V segment lost 1 base and the J segment 3 bases; nucleotides outside the gene matches: 3. This CDR3 reads CASSQGVAGGYEQYF. The CDR3 DNA reads as TGCGCCAGCAGCCAAGGGGTAGCGGGAGGCTACGAGCAGTACTTC.

V usage is TRBV29-1 and J usage is TRBJ1-1, with a possible D match to TRBD1 (6 bases). CDR1 and CDR2 (germline): SQVTM, ANQGSEA. The CDR3 is 15 residues long. The germline V and J ends were trimmed by 0 bases and 3 bases, with 14 bases remaining between them. CDR3 coding DNA: TGCAGCGTTGAAGATCCAGGGGCTTACGACACTGAAGCTTTCTTT. It yields the protein CSVEDPGAYDTEAFF.

This clone showed up just once. This chain uses TRBV4-3 with TRBJ2-2; D not certain. CDR3 size: 12 residues. V gave up 5 bases and J gave up 7 bases, with 8 bases separating them. In germline, CDR1 is LGHNA, CDR2 YSLEER. The CDR3 region is CASSNNLGELFF. Here the CDR3 DNA reads TGCGCCAGCAGCAACAACCTCGGGGAGCTGTTTTTT.